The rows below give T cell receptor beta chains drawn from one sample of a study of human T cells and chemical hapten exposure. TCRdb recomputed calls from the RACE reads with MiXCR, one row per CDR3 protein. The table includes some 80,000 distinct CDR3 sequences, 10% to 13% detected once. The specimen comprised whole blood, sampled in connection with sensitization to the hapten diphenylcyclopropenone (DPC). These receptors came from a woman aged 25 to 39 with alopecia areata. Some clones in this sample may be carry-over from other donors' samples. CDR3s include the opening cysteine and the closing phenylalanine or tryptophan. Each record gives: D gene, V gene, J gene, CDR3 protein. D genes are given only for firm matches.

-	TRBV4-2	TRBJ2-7	CASSQDSGRYEQYF
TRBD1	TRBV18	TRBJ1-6	CASSPSTGENSPLHF
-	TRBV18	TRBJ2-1	CASSPSRDNEQFF
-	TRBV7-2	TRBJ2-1	CASSFSGYNEQFF
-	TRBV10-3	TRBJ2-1	CAIKGSNEQFF
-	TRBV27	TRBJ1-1	CASSKLPNTEAFF
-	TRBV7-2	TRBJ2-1	CASSLRQSVFAGEQFF
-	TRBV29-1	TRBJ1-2	CSMGGDYGYTF
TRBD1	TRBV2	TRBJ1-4	CASRSTGANEKLFF
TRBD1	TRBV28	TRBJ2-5	CASSFGRGYQETQYF
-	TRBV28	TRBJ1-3	CASIDGPSGNTIYF
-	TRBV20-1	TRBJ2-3	CSARATSTDTQYF
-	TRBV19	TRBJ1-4	CASSNGQATNEKLFF
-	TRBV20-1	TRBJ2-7	CSAAHREFYEQYF
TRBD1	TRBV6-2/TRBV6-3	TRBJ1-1	CATRLGQGASTEAFF
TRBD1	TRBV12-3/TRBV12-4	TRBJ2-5	CASSPTGGQETQYF
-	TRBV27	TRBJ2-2	CASSISRTVNTGELFF
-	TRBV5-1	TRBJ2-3	CASSPGLTPTDTQYF
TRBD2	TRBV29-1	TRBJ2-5	CSVERGEAETQYF
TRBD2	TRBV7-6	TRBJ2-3	CASSMTSGKGTDTQYF
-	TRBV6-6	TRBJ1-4	CASSYRPTPLANEKLFF
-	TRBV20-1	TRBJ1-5	CSARDSNQPQHF
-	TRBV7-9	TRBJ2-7	CASSLGAGADEQYF
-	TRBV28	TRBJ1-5	CASSSLATYQPQHF
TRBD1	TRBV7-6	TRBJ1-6	CASSLTSGTGGFSPLHF
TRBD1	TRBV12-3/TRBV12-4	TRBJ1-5	CASSRRGQGGKGNQPQHF
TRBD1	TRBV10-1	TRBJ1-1	CASSNGQGMNTEAFF
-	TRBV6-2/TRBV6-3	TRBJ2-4	CASSYAAGSGFLAKNIQYF
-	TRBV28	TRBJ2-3	CASSSPQGRRTDTQYF
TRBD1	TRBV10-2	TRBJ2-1	CASSEDREFSYNEQFF
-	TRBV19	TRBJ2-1	CASSSLAWGEQFF
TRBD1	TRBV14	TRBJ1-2	CASSQDRSYGYTF
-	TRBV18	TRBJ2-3	CASSPRDGSSTDTQYF
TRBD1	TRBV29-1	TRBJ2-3	CSVYRGATDTQYF
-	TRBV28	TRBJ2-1	CASSPLTTPISNEQFF
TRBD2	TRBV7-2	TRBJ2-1	CASSLGPGAGSGRARNEQFF
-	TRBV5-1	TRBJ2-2	CASSFSPGPGELFF
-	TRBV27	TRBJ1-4	CASSFLGKLFF
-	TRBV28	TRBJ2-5	CASSFVLGTDSGSQETQYF
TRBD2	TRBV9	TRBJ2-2	CASSEVAGGGGELFF
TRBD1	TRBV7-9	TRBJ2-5	CASSSRDRGLLAQYF
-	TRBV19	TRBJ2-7	CASSQLNHYEQYF
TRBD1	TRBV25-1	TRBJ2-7	CASSSTGGGSSGGYEQYF
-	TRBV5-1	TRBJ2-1	CASSPRDSSYNEQFF
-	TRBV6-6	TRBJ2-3	CASGVASRTVTDTQYF